Following are 13 T cell receptor beta chains from one sample sequenced in a study of blood T cell repertoires in COVID-19. This table comes from immunoSEQ multiplex PCR, and its TCRdb copy is limited to in-frame clones, with some not included. The sample lists about 94,000 clones; around 87% were seen once. Specimen: peripheral blood. The origin of the receptors is a human donor with acute or convalescent COVID-19. The donor label of this sample is uncertain.

The V and J genes are TRBV6-2 or TRBV6-3 and TRBJ1-2; tentatively, D is TRBD1 (5 bases). Germline V gene lookup returns CDR1 MNHEY and CDR2 SVGEGT. Trimming pared 2 bases from V and 7 bases from J, leaving 14 bases between. This CDR3 spans 14 amino acids. The CDR3 protein is CASSYDLGDRGYTF. As DNA, the CDR3 is TGTGCCAGCAGTTACGACTTAGGGGATCGTGGCTACACCTTC.

The chain couples TRBV3-1 (or the pseudogene TRBV3-2) to TRBJ1-5, with 7 bases matching TRBD1. Germline CDR1 and CDR2: LGHDT and YNNKEL (reference sequence). The V segment lost 1 base and the J segment 0 bases; nucleotides outside the gene matches: 3. This CDR3 has 16 residues. The CDR3 loop is CASSQGGQLSNQPQHF. DNA for the CDR3: TGTGCCAGCAGCCAAGGGGGACAGCTTAGCAATCAGCCCCAGCATTTT.

The chain couples TRBV27 to TRBJ1-5; D gene unclear. This CDR3 contains 13 residues. CDR1 MNHEY and CDR2 SMNVEV come from the germline V gene (reference sequence). V was cut by 5 bases and J by 1 base, with 6 bases left in between. CDR3 sequence (DNA): TGTGCCAGCAGTCGCACAAGCAATCAGCCCCAGCATTTT. Translated: CASSRTSNQPQHF.

The V call is TRBV28, the J call TRBJ1-2; unclear D gene. V gave up 6 bases and J gave up 4 bases, with 9 bases separating them. CDR1 and CDR2 (germline): MDHEN, SYDVKM. This CDR3 is built from 12 residues. The CDR3 sequence: CASRTGAYGYTF. The CDR3, as DNA: TGTGCCAGCAGGACGGGAGCCTATGGCTACACCTTC.

This clone was detected only a few times. The rearrangement joins TRBV6-2 or TRBV6-3 to TRBJ1-1; D is uncertain. CDR3 length: 14 residues. Germline lookup yields CDR1 MNHEY and CDR2 SVGEGT. V lost 6 bases and J lost 3, with 14 bases in between. The CDR3 DNA reads TGTGCCAGCAGCGGGCGGGTGGCGGACACTGAAGCTTTCTTT. Amino acids: CASSGRVADTEAFF.

The genes are TRBV4-3 and TRBJ1-4; maybe TRBD1 (6 bases). The germline V gene has CDR1 LGHNA and CDR2 YSLEER. Trimming removed 5 bases at V and 4 bases at J, with 14 bases between. The length of the CDR3 is 15 residues. The CDR3 here is CASSVDRSGNEKLFF. The CDR3 coding sequence is TGCGCCAGCAGCGTAGACAGGTCGGGTAATGAAAAACTGTTTTTT.

The CDR3 DNA is TGTGCCAGCAGCCCCCGAGGATCGAGGGATACGCAGTATTTT. It codes for CASSPRGSRDTQYF. The chain links TRBV7-3 to TRBJ2-3; D uncertain. The CDR3 spans 14 residues. Germline assignment: CDR1 SGHTA and CDR2 FQGTGA. V lost 5 bases, J lost 6 bases, and 15 bases lay in between.

The rearrangement uses TRBV5-6 and TRBJ2-1; TRBD2 matches at 11 bases. The CDR3 is 15 residues long. Germline trimming cut 3 bases from V and 9 bases from J; bases unmatched to any gene: 8. Germline CDR1 SGHDT, CDR2 YYEEEE. Here the CDR3 reads CASSSSGGPQREQFF. The DNA of the CDR3 is TGTGCCAGCAGCTCTAGCGGGGGGCCCCAGCGTGAGCAGTTCTTC.

V is TRBV19 and J is TRBJ2-4, with no clear D. The CDR3 runs to 16 residues. The germline gives CDR1 LNHDA, CDR2 SQIVND (reference sequence). The V gene lost 6 bases and the J gene lost 1 base, with 16 bases spanning the gap. This CDR3 is CASRPRVERAKNIQYF. In DNA, the CDR3 is TGTGCCAGTAGGCCACGAGTCGAGAGGGCCAAAAACATTCAGTACTTC. Combining the CDR3 with reference TRBV19 and TRBJ2-4 gives the whole variable domain DGGITQSPKYLFRKEGQNVTLSCEQNLNHDAMYWYRQDPGQGLRLIYYSQIVNDFQKGDIAEGYSVSREKKESFPLTVTSAQKNPTAFYLCASRPRVERAKNIQYFGAGTRLSVL.

The chain links TRBV18 to TRBJ2-3, with 8 bases lining up with TRBD1. Germline assignment: CDR1 KGHSH and CDR2 LQKENI. The CDR3 length is 14 residues. With 6 bases clipped from V and 7 bases from J, the junction kept 9 bases outside the gene matches. This CDR3 is CASSQNRDRNTQYF. For the CDR3, the DNA is TGTGCCAGCTCCCAAAACCGGGACAGGAATACGCAGTATTTT.

The rearrangement joins TRBV4-3 to TRBJ1-4; possibly TRBD1 for D (6 bases). Germline assignment: CDR1 LGHNA and CDR2 YSLEER. Trimming pared 0 bases from V and 6 bases from J, leaving 14 bases between. This CDR3 spans 16 amino acids. DNA of the CDR3: TGCGCCAGCAGCCAAGATTTACAGGGTACACATGAAAAACTGTTTTTT. Translated, it gives CASSQDLQGTHEKLFF.

The rearrangement links TRBV2 to TRBJ1-1, with D perhaps TRBD1 (6 bases). Trimming cost V 5 bases and J 1 base, with 11 bases left between them. The CDR3 is made up of 14 amino acids. Germline V gives CDR1 SNHLY, CDR2 FYNNEI. The chain's CDR3 is CASSIGQRNTEAFF. Written as DNA, the CDR3 is TGTGCCAGCAGTATAGGACAGAGGAACACTGAAGCTTTCTTT.

The chain uses TRBV4-3 and TRBJ2-7, with 10 bases matching TRBD1. Germline CDR1 is LGHNA and CDR2 is YSLEER. J was trimmed by 4 bases and V by 1 base; bases with no gene match: 4. The CDR3 is 15 amino acids. The CDR3 DNA reads as TGCGCCAGCAGCCAAGGGACAGGGGGGGGATACGAGCAGTACTTC. This codes for CASSQGTGGGYEQYF.